The present T cell receptor (beta chain) was sequenced within a study of T cells in Graves' hyperthyroidism and ophthalmopathy. In the study overall: Peripheral blood was collected at initial diagnosis, before any treatment.

There are a few counts of this clonotype. Its antigen is as yet unknown. Points from the study as a whole: In the blood, most expanded thyroid clonotypes above 0.001 appeared as well.

The CDR3 has 18 residues. Germline V gene sequence: CDR1 SEHNR, CDR2 FQNEAQ (reference sequence). V shed 1 base and J shed 0 bases, with 13 bases lying between them. Amplified TCR beta CDR3 regions came from RNA transcripts. TCR CDR3 regions were first amplified by RT-PCR with HTBI primers. Each CDR3 protein gets one entry after TCRdb re-called the multiplex PCR reads with MiXCR. The table shows approximately 400,000 distinct CDR3 sequences, with 15% to 19% occurring only once. The V and J genes are TRBV7-9 and TRBJ1-6; D unresolved. The receptor's source is a woman between 18 and 29 years old with Graves' hyperthyroidism. Material for sequencing was blood. The CDR3 sequence: CASSLGGGRYSYNSPLHF. In nucleotides, the CDR3 is TGTGCCAGCAGCTTAGGGGGTGGGCGATACTCCTATAATTCACCCCTCCACTTT.